The T cell receptor (beta chain) under discussion was sequenced for a study of Ad26.COV2.S vaccination and SARS-CoV-2 variants. The protocol was immunoSEQ multiplex PCR, while the TCRdb copy is restricted to in-frame clones and leaves out a portion. The sample contains some 39,000 clones, around 83% of which appear only once. General study findings and limits: In vaccinated individuals, spike-specific CD8+ and CD4+ T cell responses reportedly displayed substantial breadth. It is possible that the TCR breadth and depth analyses underestimated the total T cell responses. Across vaccine and placebo recipients, the breadth of non-spike TCRs was similar.

Note on this clone: Its specificity is unknown.

Germline CDR1 is SGHDT and CDR2 is YYEEEE. The CDR3 is 14 residues long. The germline V and J ends were trimmed by 1 base and 3 bases, with 10 bases remaining between them. The sequencing here drew on peripheral blood, taken after recovery from COVID-19. The chain has TRBV5-6 and TRBJ1-1; possible D gene TRBD1, 5 bases. The sequence was obtained from a human donor who had recovered from COVID-19. The CDR3 nucleotides read TGTGCCAGCAGCTTGTGGGGGGAGGACACTGAAGCTTTCTTT. This sequence encodes CASSLWGEDTEAFF.